The rows below give T cell receptor beta chains drawn from one sample of a study of shared clonotypes between healthy human individuals. TCRdb's copy holds only in-frame clones and misses some; the assay was immunoSEQ multiplex PCR. Of some 2,000,000 clones listed, approximately 96% are singletons. Sequencing was done on a sample of naive CD4+ T cells sorted from blood. Receptor source: a young man in good health. Each CDR3 is given with its conserved first and last residue. The D gene is left open where the match is weak. Part of the rows lack a size; the others show once, few, many or a class for expanded clones.

NA TRBJ1-1 11 NA TRBV20-1 TGCAGTGCACACAACGGACACGAAGCTTTCTTT CSAHNGHEAFF
NA TRBJ2-6 18 NA TRBV5-1 TGCGCCAGCAGCTTGGGACAGGGGAGGGTCTCTGGGGCCAACGTCCTGACTTTC CASSLGQGRVSGANVLTF
NA TRBJ1-5 15 NA TRBV28 TGTGCCAGCAGTCCTGACAGCTATAGCAATCAGCCCCAGCATTTT CASSPDSYSNQPQHF
NA TRBJ1-3 13 NA TRBV7-9 TGTGCCAGCAGCTTGGCAGGGGGAAACACCATATATTTT CASSLAGGNTIYF
NA TRBJ1-2 13 TRBD1 TRBV2 TGTGCCAGCAGCGGACAGGGAAGCTATGGCTACACCTTC CASSGQGSYGYTF
NA TRBJ2-7 15 NA TRBV6-6 TGTGCCAGCAGCCCAATAGGGGACAAGTCCTACGAGCAGTACTTC CASSPIGDKSYEQYF
NA TRBJ2-5 11 NA TRBV15 TGTGCCACCAGTGCGGGTGAGACCCAGTACTTC CATSAGETQYF
NA TRBJ1-3 12 NA TRBV25-1 TGTGCCAGTGAAAGCTCTGGAAACACCATATATTTT CASESSGNTIYF
NA TRBJ2-1 14 NA TRBV5-1 TGCGCCAGCAGCCTGGACGGCGGGCCCACTGAGCAGTTCTTC CASSLDGGPTEQFF
NA TRBJ1-5 12 NA TRBV7-9 TGTGCCAGCAGCTTAGTGGATCAGCCCCAGCATTTT CASSLVDQPQHF
NA TRBJ1-5 13 NA TRBV7-2 TGTGCCTCCGCACAGGACCTAAATCAGCCCCAGCATTTT CASAQDLNQPQHF
NA TRBJ2-3 15 NA TRBV10-3 TGTGCCATCAGTGATGCCCGACGGGCAGCAGATACGCAGTATTTT CAISDARRAADTQYF
NA TRBJ1-5 15 NA TRBV5-5 TGTGCCAGCAGCTATACAGCGGTGGGATATCAGCCCCAGCATTTT CASSYTAVGYQPQHF
once TRBJ2-7 13 NA TRBV19 TGTGCCAGTAGTATAGCTCCTTCCTACGAGCAGTACTTC CASSIAPSYEQYF
NA TRBJ2-4 15 TRBD1 TRBV7-9 TGTGCCAGCAGCCTACAGGGGGCTAGTAGAAACATTCAGTACTTC CASSLQGASRNIQYF
NA TRBJ1-4 15 TRBD1 TRBV10-3 TGTGCCATCAGTACCGGGACAGGGGGCAGTGAAAAACTGTTTTTT CAISTGTGGSEKLFF
NA TRBJ2-7 15 NA TRBV6-6 TGTGCCAGCAAATACGGATCAGCCTGGTTCTACGAGCAGTACTTC CASKYGSAWFYEQYF